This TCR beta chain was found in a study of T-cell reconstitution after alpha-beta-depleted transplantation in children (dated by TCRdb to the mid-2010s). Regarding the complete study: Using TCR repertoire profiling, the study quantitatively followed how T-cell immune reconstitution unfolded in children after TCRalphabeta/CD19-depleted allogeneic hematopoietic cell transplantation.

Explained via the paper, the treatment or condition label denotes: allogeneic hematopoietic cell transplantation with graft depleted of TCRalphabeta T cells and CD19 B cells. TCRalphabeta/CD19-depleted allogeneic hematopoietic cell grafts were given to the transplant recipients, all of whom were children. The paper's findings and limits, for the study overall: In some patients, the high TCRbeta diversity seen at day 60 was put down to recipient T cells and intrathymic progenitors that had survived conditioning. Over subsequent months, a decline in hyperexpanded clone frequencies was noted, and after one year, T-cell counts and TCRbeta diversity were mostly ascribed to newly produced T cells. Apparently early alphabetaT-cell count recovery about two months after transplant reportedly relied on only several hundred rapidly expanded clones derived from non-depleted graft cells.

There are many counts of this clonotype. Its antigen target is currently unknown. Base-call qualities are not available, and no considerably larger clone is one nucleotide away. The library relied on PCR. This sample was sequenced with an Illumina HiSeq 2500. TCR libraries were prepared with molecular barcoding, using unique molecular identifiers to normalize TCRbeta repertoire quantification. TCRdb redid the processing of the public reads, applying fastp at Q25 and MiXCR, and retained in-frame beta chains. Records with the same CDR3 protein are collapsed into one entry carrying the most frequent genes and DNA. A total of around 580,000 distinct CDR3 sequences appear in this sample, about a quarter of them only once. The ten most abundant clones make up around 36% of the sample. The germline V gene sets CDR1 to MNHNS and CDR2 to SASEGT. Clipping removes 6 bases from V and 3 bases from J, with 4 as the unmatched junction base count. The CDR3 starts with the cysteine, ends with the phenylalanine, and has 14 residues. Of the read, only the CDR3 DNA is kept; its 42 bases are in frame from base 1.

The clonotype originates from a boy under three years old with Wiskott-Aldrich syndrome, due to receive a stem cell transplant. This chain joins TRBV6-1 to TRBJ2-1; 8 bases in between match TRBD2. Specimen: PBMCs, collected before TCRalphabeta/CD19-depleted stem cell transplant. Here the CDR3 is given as CASSSGTSYNEQFF. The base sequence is TGTGCCAGCAGCTCCGGGACTAGCTACAATGAGCAGTTCTTC.